Following are 22 T cell receptor beta chains from one sample sequenced in a study of OX40 agonist ivuxolimab in advanced cancers. Profiled with immunoSEQ multiplex PCR; TCRdb holds only in-frame clones, not every one. The table shows approximately 90,000 clones, with 70% to 90% occurring only once. The sample in question was CD4+ or CD8+ T cells sorted from blood, obtained in a trial of the OX40 agonist ivuxolimab. These TCRs come from an adult with an advanced solid tumor such as melanoma, head and neck, liver or kidney cancer.

The chain joins TRBV6-6 to TRBJ2-5; 8 bases line up with TRBD2. The J call may be incorrect, as the DNA end agrees better with TRBJ2-7. This CDR3 has 14 residues. Germline assignment: CDR1 MNHNY and CDR2 SVGAGI (reference sequence). Here the CDR3 reads CASTLGGLAHEQYF. CDR3 coding DNA: TGTGCCAGCACGTTGGGAGGACTAGCCCACGAGCAGTACTTC.

The chain has TRBV7-3 and TRBJ2-7; D remains unclear. The CDR3 is 14 amino acids. Between the trimmed V and J ends, which lost 3 bases and 0 bases, there was a span of 9 bases. In germline, CDR1 is SGHTA, CDR2 FQGTGA. The CDR3 here is CASSFRRSSYEQYV. For the CDR3, the DNA is TGTGCCAGCAGCTTTCGACGGAGCTCCTACGAGCAGTACGTC.

The rearrangement links TRBV5-1 to TRBJ2-1; 11 positions match TRBD2. The germline CDR1 and CDR2 sequences are SGHRS and YFSETQ. V lost 5 bases to trimming and J lost 4 bases; unmatched junction nucleotides: 5. The CDR3 runs to 15 residues. The CDR3 loop is CASRLGLAEYNEQFF. In DNA, the CDR3 is TGCGCCAGCAGGCTGGGACTAGCGGAGTACAATGAGCAGTTCTTC. Full variable domain (outside the CDR3, taken from reference TRBV5-1 and TRBJ2-1): KAGVTQTPRYLIKTRGQQVTLSCSPISGHRSVSWYQQTPGQGLQFLFEYFSETQRNKGNFPGRFSGRQFSNSRSEMNVSTLELGDSALYLCASRLGLAEYNEQFFGPGTRLTVL.

The J gene is TRBJ2-1, the V gene TRBV7-9, with D maybe TRBD1 (6 bases). V was clipped by 6 bases and J by 0 bases, with 12 bases between them. CDR1 is SEHNR and CDR2 is FQNEAQ in the germline V gene (reference sequence). CDR3 length: 15 amino acids. The CDR3 coding sequence is TGTGCCAGCAGACAGGGTCAAAGCTCCTACAATGAGCAGTTCTTC. Translating it yields CASRQGQSSYNEQFF. The whole variable domain, filled in from reference TRBV7-9 and TRBJ2-1, reads DTGVSQNPRHKITKRGQNVTFRCDPISEHNRLYWYRQTLGQGPEFLTYFQNEAQLEKSRLLSDRFSAERPKGSFSTLEIQRTEQGDSAMYLCASRQGQSSYNEQFFGPGTRLTVL.

The chain is built from TRBV6-4 and TRBJ1-1, with a possible D match to TRBD1 (5 bases). CDR3 size: 12 residues. Trimming pared 1 base from V and 7 bases from J, leaving 7 bases between. CDR1 MRHNA and CDR2 SNTAGT come from the germline V gene. The CDR3: CASSDLGGEAFF. The CDR3 DNA is TGTGCCAGCAGTGACTTGGGGGGTGAAGCTTTCTTT.

This clone was observed a few times. The rearrangement joins TRBV19 to TRBJ1-2; no firm D call. Trimming removed 0 bases from V and 3 bases from J, with 8 bases in between. Germline V gives CDR1 LNHDA, CDR2 SQIVND (reference sequence). The CDR3 is made up of 14 amino acids. CDR3 DNA: TGTGCCAGTAGTATAGACCAGGCCTACTATGGCTACACCTTC. The encoded protein is CASSIDQAYYGYTF. The full variable domain, in which reference TRBV19 and TRBJ1-2 provide the parts outside the CDR3, is DGGITQSPKYLFRKEGQNVTLSCEQNLNHDAMYWYRQDPGQGLRLIYYSQIVNDFQKGDIAEGYSVSREKKESFPLTVTSAQKNPTAFYLCASSIDQAYYGYTFGSGTRLTVV.

The count of this clone is one. This sequence joins TRBV2 and TRBJ2-1, with 10 bases fitting TRBD2. CDR1 and CDR2 (germline): SNHLY, FYNNEI. The V segment lost 1 base and the J segment 0 bases; nucleotides outside the gene matches: 6. This CDR3 spans 18 amino acids. The CDR3, as DNA: TGTGCCAGCAGTGAAGTTCGACTAGCGGGCAGCTCCTACAATGAGCAGTTCTTC. As protein: CASSEVRLAGSSYNEQFF. Based on the CDR3 plus reference TRBV2 and TRBJ2-1, the full variable domain is EPEVTQTPSHQVTQMGQEVILRCVPISNHLYFYWYRQILGQKVEFLVSFYNNEISEKSEIFDDQFSVERPDGSNFTLKIRSTKLEDSAMYFCASSEVRLAGSSYNEQFFGPGTRLTVL.

This chain connects TRBV19 to TRBJ2-6; D uncertain. There are 12 residues in the CDR3. CDR1 is LNHDA and CDR2 is SQIVND in the germline V gene (reference sequence). V lost 5 bases to trimming and J lost 4 bases, with 3 bases between them. The CDR3 loop is CASSPGANVLTF. In DNA form, the CDR3 reads TGTGCCAGTAGTCCCGGGGCCAACGTCCTGACTTTC.

The chain combines TRBV2 with TRBJ2-2; TRBD2 agrees at 13 bases. This CDR3 is built from 16 residues. Looked up from germline, CDR1 is SNHLY and CDR2 is FYNNEI. V trimming: 5 bases; J trimming: 5 bases; junction bases outside the gene matches: 5. The CDR3 nucleotides read TGTGCCAGCAGTCCGACTAGCGGGAGGAGGACCGGGGAGCTGTTTTTT. This translates into CASSPTSGRRTGELFF. Together with reference TRBV2 and TRBJ2-2, the CDR3 gives the full variable domain: EPEVTQTPSHQVTQMGQEVILRCVPISNHLYFYWYRQILGQKVEFLVSFYNNEISEKSEIFDDQFSVERPDGSNFTLKIRSTKLEDSAMYFCASSPTSGRRTGELFFGEGSRLTVL.

J is TRBJ1-5 and V is TRBV28; no definite D call. V was pared by 5 bases and J by 6 bases, with 8 bases between. This CDR3 is built from 12 residues. Germline V lookup: CDR1 MDHEN, CDR2 SYDVKM. The CDR3 sequence: CASSLPIQPQHF. CDR3 DNA: TGTGCCAGCAGTCTACCCATTCAGCCCCAGCATTTT.

The rearrangement joins TRBV28 to TRBJ2-7, with 11 bases identical to TRBD2. Germline V gives CDR1 MDHEN, CDR2 SYDVKM. Trimming took 2 bases from V and 6 from J; bases not matched to a gene: 3. The CDR3 is 14 amino acids. This CDR3 reads CASSLALAGAEQYF. The CDR3 DNA reads as TGTGCCAGCAGTTTAGCACTAGCGGGAGCCGAGCAGTACTTC.

The rearrangement links TRBV6-5 to TRBJ2-7, with 11 bases aligning to TRBD1. The CDR3 runs to 15 residues. Germline V gene lookup returns CDR1 MNHEY and CDR2 SVGAGI. V trimming: 4 bases; J trimming: 1 base; junction bases outside the gene matches: 3. The CDR3 region has the DNA TGTGCCAGCAGTTTCGGACAGGGGGCTTCCTACGAGCAGTACGTC. It encodes CASSFGQGASYEQYV.

This chain joins TRBV28 and TRBJ1-4; no reliable D call. Between the trimmed V and J ends, which lost 7 bases and 0 bases, there was a span of 3 bases. The CDR3 length is 12 residues. The germline CDR1 and CDR2 sequences are MDHEN and SYDVKM. The CDR3 loop reads CASTTTNEKLFF. Written as DNA, the CDR3 is TGTGCCAGCACAACAACTAATGAAAAACTGTTTTTT.

The chain links TRBV11-2 to TRBJ2-3; 8 bases are a match to TRBD2. The CDR3 extends over 14 amino acids. Trimming removed 2 bases from V and 6 bases from J; junction bases left unmatched: 4. Germline V CDR1 and CDR2: SGHAT, FQNNGV. The CDR3 is CASSLNQRGDTQYF. In DNA, the CDR3 is TGTGCCAGCAGCTTAAACCAGCGGGGGGATACGCAGTATTTT.

This clone was observed once. V usage is TRBV25-1 and J usage is TRBJ2-3, with a tentative D call TRBD1 (6 bases). Germline CDR1 MGHDK, CDR2 SYGVNS. Trimming took off 5 bases at V and 3 bases at J, with 18 bases between the two ends. This CDR3 contains 16 residues. CDR3: CASSPEGDGWTDTQYF. CDR3 DNA: TGTGCCAGCAGTCCCGAGGGGGACGGCTGGACAGATACGCAGTATTTT.

The V gene is TRBV5-5, the J gene TRBJ2-5; TRBD1 aligns across 8 bases. J gave up 2 bases and V 1 base, and 1 base lay outside the gene matches. The CDR3 runs 14 residues. Germline values: CDR1 SGHKS, CDR2 YYEKEE (reference sequence). The CDR3 sequence: CASSLYRGQETQYF. CDR3 DNA: TGTGCCAGCAGCTTGTACAGGGGGCAAGAGACCCAGTACTTC.

V is TRBV19 and J is TRBJ1-2; no firm D call. The germline V gene has CDR1 LNHDA and CDR2 SQIVND (reference sequence). V was cut by 1 base and J by 2 bases, with 8 bases left in between. CDR3 length: 14 residues. In nucleotides, the CDR3 is TGTGCCAGTAGTATAGGACCAGAGAACTATGGCTACACCTTC. It yields the protein CASSIGPENYGYTF.

V is TRBV6-5 and J is TRBJ2-1, with D hard to call. The length of the CDR3 is 12 residues. Germline assignment: CDR1 MNHEY and CDR2 SVGAGI. The V end was cut by 4 bases, the J end by 4 bases, with 5 bases between. The CDR3 region has the DNA TGTGCCAGCAGTTCTCCTTACAATGAGCAGTTCTTC. Translation: CASSSPYNEQFF.

The chain is built from TRBV5-1 and TRBJ2-3; unclear D gene. This CDR3 is built from 14 residues. The germline V gene has CDR1 SGHRS and CDR2 YFSETQ. Trimming removed 2 bases from V and 2 bases from J, with 9 bases in between. Here the CDR3 reads CASSFNDPTDTQYF. The CDR3 coding sequence is TGCGCCAGCAGCTTCAACGACCCCACAGATACGCAGTATTTT.

This clone occurred a few times. V usage is TRBV2 and J usage is TRBJ1-2; D unclear. The V gene's germline CDR1 is SNHLY and CDR2 FYNNEI. The CDR3 length is 12 residues. The V end lost 2 bases, the J end lost 7 bases, and 8 bases lay between the germline ends. The CDR3 region is CASSENEGGYTF. CDR3 sequence (DNA): TGTGCCAGCAGTGAAAACGAGGGTGGCTACACCTTC. The full variable domain, completed using reference TRBV2 and TRBJ1-2, is EPEVTQTPSHQVTQMGQEVILRCVPISNHLYFYWYRQILGQKVEFLVSFYNNEISEKSEIFDDQFSVERPDGSNFTLKIRSTKLEDSAMYFCASSENEGGYTFGSGTRLTVV.

The CDR3 DNA sequence: TGTGCCAGCAGCCCGGACTTGAACACTGAAGCTTTCTTT. Protein sequence: CASSPDLNTEAFF. The chain uses TRBV7-6 and TRBJ1-1, with unresolved D. The V and J ends lost 5 bases and 0 bases respectively, with 7 bases between them. The CDR3 contains 13 residues. CDR1 is SGHVS and CDR2 is FNYEAQ in the germline V gene.

The genes are TRBV7-2 and TRBJ1-3, with D maybe TRBD1 (6 bases). Germline CDR1 SGHTA, CDR2 FQGNSA. Trimming took 6 bases from V and 4 from J, leaving 19 bases between them. This CDR3 is 16 amino acids long. The CDR3 loop reads CASSRSVGGAGNTIYF. The CDR3 bases are TGTGCCAGCAGTCGCTCCGTCGGGGGCGCCGGAAACACCATATATTTT. Together with reference TRBV7-2 and TRBJ1-3, the CDR3 gives the full variable domain: GAGVSQSPSNKVTEKGKDVELRCDPISGHTALYWYRQSLGQGLEFLIYFQGNSAPDKSGLPSDRFSAERTGGSVSTLTIQRTQQEDSAVYLCASSRSVGGAGNTIYFGEGSWLTVV.